These 25 T cell receptor beta chains were all obtained from the same sample, sequenced in a study of tumor-infiltrating lymphocytes in primary liver carcinoma. Extraction also yielded germline DNA, while blood RNA was obtained from unsorted whole blood. The template, about 550 ng total RNA, yielded TCR beta cDNA made with a constant-region primer. Each TCR beta library was derived from three nested multiplex PCR rounds that employed slightly modified ARM-PCR. TRBV1-TRBV30 forward primers paired with a C-beta reverse primer were used in the first two PCR rounds, which ran roughly 10 cycles each. In TCRdb, the multiplex PCR reads were re-called with MiXCR into one record per CDR3 protein. The sample lists about 200,000 distinct CDR3 sequences, less than 70% seen once, with around 7.1% in the top ten. The sample comprised peripheral blood. These receptors were taken from a woman in her sixties with primary liver carcinoma and hepatitis B virus infection.

In this sample, this clonotype turned up a few times. The rearrangement links TRBV28 to TRBJ2-7; the match to TRBD2 covers 11 bases. The length of the CDR3 is 15 residues. The ends lost 5 bases at V and 3 bases at J; junction bases unmatched: 6. The germline gives CDR1 MDHEN, CDR2 SYDVKM. CDR3: CASSLGTSGSYEQYF. The CDR3 DNA reads as TGTGCCAGCAGTCTAGGGACTAGCGGTAGCTACGAGCAGTACTTC. Supplemented by reference TRBV28 and TRBJ2-7, the full variable domain reads DVKVTQSSRYLVKRTGEKVFLECVQDMDHENMFWYRQDPGLGLRLIYFSYDVKMKEKGDIPEGYSVSREKKERFSLILESASTNQTSMYLCASSLGTSGSYEQYFGPGTRLTVT.

On this clonotype: This may come from a read error, since a much larger clone is one base off. J is TRBJ1-2 and V is TRBV6-2 or TRBV6-3; TRBD1 agrees at 7 bases. The CDR3 runs to 12 residues. CDR1 is MNHEY, CDR2 SVGEGT, per germline. The CDR3 sequence is CASLDRDYCYTF. CDR3 coding DNA: TGTGCCAGCCTCGACAGGGACTATTGCTACACCTTC.

As for this clonotype: A read error may produce the germline difference seen at one junction end. The chain employs TRBV29-1 and TRBJ2-7, with D possibly being TRBD1 (6 bases). The CDR3 length is 13 residues. Germline lookup yields CDR1 SQVTM and CDR2 ANQGSEA. The CDR3 sequence: CNVGPRGAYEQHF. CDR3 DNA: TGCAACGTTGGACCCAGGGGCGCCTACGAGCAGCACTTC.

Concerning this clonotype itself: A much larger clone differs by one base, so this may be a read error. Lacking the conserved final phenylalanine or tryptophan, this CDR3 likely reflects a read error. This chain uses TRBV29-1 with TRBJ2-7, with 8 bases matching TRBD2. The CDR3 is 15 residues long. Germline CDR1 SQVTM, CDR2 ANQGSEA. V shed 1 base, J shed 4 bases, and the junction held 9 bases outside the gene matches. This CDR3 is CSVEAGGPYVYEQYY. The DNA for the CDR3 is TGCAGCGTTGAAGCGGGAGGGCCGTACGTATACGAGCAGTACTAC.

This clonotype was picked up a small number of times. A read error is possible here, since a much larger clone lies one base away. The CDR3 sequence: CASSYNRDSIYEQFF. The CDR3 DNA reads TGTGCCAGCAGTTACAACCGGGACAGTATATATGAGCAGTTCTTC. The chain employs TRBV6-5 and TRBJ2-1; 7 bases are shared with TRBD1. Germline loops: CDR1 MNHEY, CDR2 SVGAGI. The V and J ends lost 2 bases and 8 bases, in that order; junction bases with no gene match: 9. The length of the CDR3 is 15 residues.

V gene TRBV11-2 combines with J gene TRBJ2-7; a possible D gene is TRBD2 (6 bases). CDR1 and CDR2 (germline): SGHAT, FQNNGV. V was pared by 6 bases and J by 3 bases, with 12 bases between. The CDR3 totals 13 residues. The CDR3 sequence: CASRLGLIYEQYF. CDR3 coding DNA: TGTGCCAGCAGATTGGGACTGATCTACGAGCAGTACTTC.

Comment on this clonotype: One end of the junction does not line up with germline, which may come from a read error. The J gene is TRBJ1-3, the V gene TRBV11-2, with D unresolved. Germline V gene sequence: CDR1 SGHAT, CDR2 FQNNGV. CDR3 length equals 17 residues. CDR3 amino acids: CTSSLTPRTDSGNTIYF. CDR3 DNA sequence: TGTACCAGCAGCTTAACTCCTAGGACGGACTCTGGAAACACCATATATTTT.

This clonotype is labeled medium-sized. The chain combines TRBV29-1 with TRBJ2-3; 11 nucleotides align to TRBD2. The V and J ends lost 6 bases and 0 bases, in that order; junction bases with no gene match: 5. The CDR3 spans 15 residues. Germline values: CDR1 SQVTM, CDR2 ANQGSEA. The CDR3 DNA sequence: TGCAGCGTGGGACTAGCGGAGTCTAGCACAGATACGCAGTATTTT. Translating gives CSVGLAESSTDTQYF.

As to this clonotype: A much larger clone differs by one base, so this may be a read error. V usage is TRBV4-2 and J usage is TRBJ2-7; D gene unclear. The ends were cut back, 6 bases at V and 3 bases at J, with 18 bases in the middle. The germline gives CDR1 LGHNA, CDR2 YNFKEQ. The CDR3 covers 15 residues. The CDR3, as DNA: TGTGCCAGCAGTTTAAATGAGGAAGCTATCTACGAGCAGTACTTC. Translating it yields CASSLNEEAIYEQYF.

A note on this clonotype: Germline and junction disagree at one end, which may indicate a read error. The rearrangement joins TRBV29-1 to TRBJ2-1; TRBD2 aligns across 7 bases. The CDR3 covers 16 residues. The germline gives CDR1 SQVTM, CDR2 ANQGSEA. In DNA, the CDR3 is TGCAGCGTTCACCCTCTAGCGGATGATACGAGGAGTGAGCAACTCTTC. This gives the protein CSVHPLADDTRSEQLF.

This clonotype was seen many times. At one boundary the junction diverges from the germline segment, which might be a read error. The chain joins TRBV6-1 to TRBJ1-3; possibly TRBD1 for D (6 bases). There are 14 residues in the CDR3. CDR1 and CDR2 (germline): MNHNS, SASEGT. The CDR3 region has the DNA TGTGCCAGCAGTGACCCGGGACACAGAAACTCCATATATTTT. The encoded protein is CASSDPGHRNSIYF.

As regards this clonotype: One end of the junction is discordant with germline, which a read error may explain. The chain links TRBV28 to TRBJ1-6, with D possibly TRBD1 on 5 matching bases. Germline V lookup: CDR1 MDHEN, CDR2 SYDVKM. The CDR3 has 13 residues. CDR3 sequence (DNA): TGTGCCAGCAGGACAGACCGGAATTCACACCTCCACTTT. Translation gives CASRTDRNSHLHF.

Regarding this clonotype: A much larger clone lies a single base off, so this may be a read error. The chain carries TRBV5-1 and TRBJ2-3, with D perhaps TRBD1 (6 bases). The CDR3 consists of 16 residues. V dropped 5 bases and J dropped 1 base, with 17 bases sitting between them. The V gene's germline CDR1 is SGHRS and CDR2 YFSETQ. CDR3 residues: CASSSGVTRCTDTQYF. CDR3 sequence (DNA): TGCGCCAGCAGTTCAGGGGTTACCCGGTGCACAGATACGCAGTATTTT.

Comment on this clonotype: A much larger clone is a single base away; this may be a read error. V and J are TRBV13 and TRBJ1-6; D remains unclear. Germline values: CDR1 PRHDT, CDR2 FYEKMQ (reference sequence). The CDR3 runs 16 residues. Trimming stripped 5 bases from V and 10 bases from J, with 21 bases between. The CDR3 is CASSPKAGIGISPLHF. CDR3 in DNA: TGTGCCAGCAGCCCCAAGGCCGGGATAGGAATCTCACCCCTCCACTTT.

Worth noting for this clonotype: A much bigger clone sits one base away, suggesting this may be a read error. This CDR3 is CANRSEKLFF. The DNA for the CDR3 is TGTGCCAACCGGAGTGAAAAACTGTTTTTT. The chain joins TRBV4-2 to TRBJ1-4; D uncertain. Trimming shortened V by 10 bases and J by 7 bases, and 7 bases separated the two germline ends. The CDR3 sequence is 10 residues long. Germline V gives CDR1 LGHNA, CDR2 YNFKEQ.

This clonotype was found many times. V gene TRBV12-3 or TRBV12-4 combines with J gene TRBJ2-1; 7 positions match TRBD2. V was pared by 4 bases and J by 3 bases, with 6 bases of the junction left unmatched. The CDR3 runs 15 residues. The CDR3 DNA sequence: TGTGCCAGCAGTTCATCCGGGACTAACTACAATGAGCAGTTCTTC. This gives the protein CASSSSGTNYNEQFF.

This clonotype is a singleton in its sample. One end of the junction varies from germline; a read error may be responsible. V gene TRBV11-2 combines with J gene TRBJ2-3; D unresolved. Germline values: CDR1 SGHAT, CDR2 FQNNGV. The CDR3 is 13 residues long. CDR3 DNA: TGTGCCAGCACGTCAGCATTCACAGATAGGCAGTACTTT. Its translation is CASTSAFTDRQYF.

This clonotype was observed many times. The V and J genes are TRBV6-2 or TRBV6-3 and TRBJ2-1, with a weak D call TRBD1 (6 bases). Germline CDR1 reads MNHEY; CDR2 reads SVGEGT. The CDR3 covers 12 residues. The V end was cut by 6 bases, the J end by 4 bases, with 7 bases between. CDR3 nucleotides: TGTGCCAGCAGCCAGGGGTACAATGAGCAGTTCTTC. This encodes CASSQGYNEQFF.

Concerning this clonotype: This may be a read error: a much more frequent sequence differs by one nucleotide. The chain combines TRBV12-3 or TRBV12-4 with TRBJ2-2, with D unclear. V lost 9 bases to trimming and J lost 1 base, with 6 bases between them. The CDR3 covers 12 residues. The CDR3 protein is CARSLNTGELFF. CDR3 nucleotides: TGTGCCAGGAGTCTGAACACCGGGGAGCTGTTTTTT.

This clonotype showed up just once. One end of the junction fails to match germline, which may point to a read error. The chain couples TRBV7-8 to TRBJ2-1; TRBD2 matches 8 bases. The CDR3 covers 15 residues. Germline CDR1 and CDR2: SGHVS and FQNEAQ. The CDR3, as DNA: TGTGCCAACAGCTTAGCGGGGAGCTCCTACAATGAGCAGTTCTTT. Residues: CANSLAGSSYNEQFF.

This sequence joins TRBV20-1 and TRBJ1-5; 8 nucleotides line up with TRBD1. The CDR3 runs to 14 residues. The ends lost 3 bases at V and 7 bases at J; junction bases unmatched: 8. Germline CDR1 reads DFQATT; CDR2 reads SNEGSKA (reference sequence). The CDR3: CSASSPRGLQPQHF. The CDR3 region has the DNA TGCAGTGCTAGTTCCCCCAGGGGGCTACAGCCCCAGCATTTT.

Points on this clonotype: A much larger clone lies a single base off, so this may be a read error. The chain carries TRBV12-3 or TRBV12-4 and TRBJ2-1; TRBD2 might be the D (5 bases). The V and J ends lost 5 bases and 11 bases respectively, with 22 bases between them. The CDR3 extends over 15 amino acids. The DNA of the CDR3 is TGTGCCAGCAGTGCTCCCGGTAGCGAGAGTGGTAAGCAGTTCTTC. Its protein is CASSAPGSESGKQFF.

This clonotype was detected only once. This chain joins TRBV20-1 and TRBJ2-4; 8 bases fit TRBD2. CDR1 is DFQATT, CDR2 SNEGSKA, per germline (reference sequence). V lost 0 bases, J lost 8 bases, and 12 bases stayed unmatched. This CDR3 comprises 16 residues. CDR3 protein: CSARDAAGGPGDIQYF. The CDR3 nucleotides read TGCAGTGCTAGAGATGCGGCGGGAGGCCCGGGGGACATTCAGTACTTC.

This clonotype was counted at least ten times. The chain links TRBV29-1 to TRBJ1-1; 7 bases agree with TRBD1. The CDR3 runs to 12 residues. V lost 8 bases to trimming and J lost 4 bases; unmatched junction nucleotides: 7. From germline, CDR1 is SQVTM and CDR2 ANQGSEA. The CDR3 is CSPGQVFTEAFF. CDR3 coding DNA: TGCAGCCCCGGACAGGTTTTCACTGAAGCTTTCTTT.

Comment on this clonotype: This may be a read error, as it is one base from a much larger clone. Here the CDR3 DNA reads TGTGCCAGCAGCTTAGTTCCGGAACAAGAGGTTCAGTTCTTC. Translation gives CASSLVPEQEVQFF. The chain links TRBV13 to TRBJ2-1; D remains ambiguous. V was trimmed by 1 base and J by 13 bases, leaving 17 bases between them. This CDR3 region has 14 residues. CDR1 and CDR2 from the germline V gene are PRHDT and FYEKMQ (reference sequence). The full variable domain, with the rest looked up from reference TRBV13 and TRBJ2-1, is AAGVIQSPRHLIKEKRETATLKCYPIPRHDTVYWYQQGPGQDPQFLISFYEKMQSDKGSIPDRFSAQQFSDYHSELNMSSLELGDSALYFCASSLVPEQEVQFFGPGTRLTVL.